This TCR beta chain was identified in a study of blood T cell repertoires in COVID-19. Turning to the study itself: Acute and convalescent COVID-19 samples came from the United States, Italy and Spain. In each case, the material was cDNA or gDNA derived from T cells, B-cell-depleted T cells, or PBMCs.

Produced via immunoSEQ multiplex PCR; TCRdb's table is partial and in-frame only. Counted here are more than 350,000 clones, approximately 92% occurring once; the ten biggest clones make up around 1%. The J segment lost 6 bases and the V segment lost 6 bases, leaving 9 bases of the junction unmatched. There are 15 residues in the CDR3. Germline V CDR1 and CDR2: SEHNR, FQNEAQ (reference sequence). This chain connects TRBV7-9 to TRBJ2-1; 9 positions match TRBD2. Material for sequencing was PBMCs or T cells enriched from blood (not recorded which). This sequence originates from a young man who had recovered from COVID-19. The CDR3 sequence is CASRRVGREGNEQFF. For the CDR3, the DNA is TGTGCCAGCAGACGAGTAGGGCGGGAGGGCAATGAGCAGTTCTTC.